This TCR beta chain was recorded in a study of T cells in women clearing cervical HPV infection. The CDR3 has 14 amino acids. Per the germline V gene, CDR1 is SGDLS and CDR2 is YYNGEE. The ends were cut back, 1 base at V and 8 bases at J, with 13 bases in the middle. A note on this clone: No antigen is known for it. Read coverage stops 3 residues before the CDR3 terminus; the germline J gene supplies the remainder.

Average input was around 1,100 ng genomic DNA for immunoSEQ TCR beta CDR3 amplification. Produced via immunoSEQ multiplex PCR; TCRdb's table is partial and in-frame only. The sample has fewer than 15,000 clones; the top ten hold approximately 24%. Findings of the study overall: T-cell numbers per sample were unknown and may explain richness differences. Repertoire richness, not evenness, was significantly elevated in CIN3+ cases versus controls.

This clonotype was sampled from a woman aged 18 to 75 with a cervical HPV16 infection that either progressed to CIN3+ or cleared (not recorded which). Sequencing input: blood buffy coat. The rearrangement links TRBV9 to TRBJ2-1, with a possible D match to TRBD1 (7 bases). CDR3 DNA (partial): TGTGCCAGCAGCGTATTTGGAGGGGGCGATGAG. Its translation is CASSVFGGGDE. The whole CDR3 protein reads CASSVFGGGDEQFF.